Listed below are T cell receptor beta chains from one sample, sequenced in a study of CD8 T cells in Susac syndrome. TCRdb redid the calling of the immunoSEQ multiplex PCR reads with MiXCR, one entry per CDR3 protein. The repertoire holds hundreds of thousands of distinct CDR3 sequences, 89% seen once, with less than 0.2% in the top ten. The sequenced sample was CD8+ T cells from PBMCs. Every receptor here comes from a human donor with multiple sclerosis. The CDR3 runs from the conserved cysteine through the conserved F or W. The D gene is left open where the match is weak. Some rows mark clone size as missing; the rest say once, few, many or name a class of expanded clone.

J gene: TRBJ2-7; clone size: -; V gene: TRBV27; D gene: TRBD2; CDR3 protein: CASSLAGGLEQYF; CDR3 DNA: TGTGCCAGCAGTCTAGCGGGGGGTCTTGAGCAGTACTTC
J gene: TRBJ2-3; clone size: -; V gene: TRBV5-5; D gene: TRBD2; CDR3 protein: CASSWDYPPDTQYF; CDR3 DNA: TGTGCCAGCAGCTGGGACTACCCACCGGATACGCAGTATTTT
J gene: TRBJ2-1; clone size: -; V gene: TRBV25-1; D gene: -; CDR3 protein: CASERGGSQRYNEQFF; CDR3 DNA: TGTGCCAGCGAACGTGGGGGGTCTCAGCGGTACAATGAGCAGTTCTTC
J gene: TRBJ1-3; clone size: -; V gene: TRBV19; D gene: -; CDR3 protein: CASSQTGILQENTIYF; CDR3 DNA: TGTGCCAGTAGTCAAACAGGGATTCTGCAAGAAAACACCATATATTTT
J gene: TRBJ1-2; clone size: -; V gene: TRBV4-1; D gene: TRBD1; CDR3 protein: CASSFGTGGDGYTF; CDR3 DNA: TGCGCCAGCAGCTTCGGGACAGGGGGCGATGGCTACACCTTC
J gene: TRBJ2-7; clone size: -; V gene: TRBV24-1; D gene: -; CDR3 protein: CATSDWEDTSGEQYF; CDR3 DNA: TGTGCCACCAGTGATTGGGAGGACACGTCGGGCGAGCAGTACTTC
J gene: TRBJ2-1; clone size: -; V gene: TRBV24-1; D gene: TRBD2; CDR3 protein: CATSDLGTGLYNEQFF; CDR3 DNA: TGTGCCACCAGTGATTTGGGGACGGGACTATACAATGAGCAGTTCTTC
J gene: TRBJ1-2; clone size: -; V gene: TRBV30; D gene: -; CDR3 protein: CAWSGGYGYGYTF; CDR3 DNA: TGTGCCTGGAGCGGGGGATACGGCTATGGCTACACCTTC
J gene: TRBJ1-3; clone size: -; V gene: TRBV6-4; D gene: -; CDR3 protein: CASKDLRFDSGNTIYF; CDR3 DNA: TGTGCCAGCAAGGACCTAAGGTTCGACTCTGGAAACACCATATATTTT
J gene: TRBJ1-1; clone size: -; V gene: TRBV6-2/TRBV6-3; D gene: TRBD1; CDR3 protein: CASLRDRDLPNTEAFF; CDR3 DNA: TGTGCCAGTTTAAGGGACAGGGATTTACCGAACACTGAAGCTTTCTTT
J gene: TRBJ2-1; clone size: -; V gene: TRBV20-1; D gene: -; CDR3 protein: CSARDRVSVMGEQFF; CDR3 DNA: TGCAGTGCTAGAGATCGGGTTAGTGTTATGGGTGAGCAGTTCTTC
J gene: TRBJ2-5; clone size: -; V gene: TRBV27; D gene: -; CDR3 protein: CASSPGQPRETQYF; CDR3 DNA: TGTGCCAGCAGCCCCGGGCAGCCGCGAGAGACCCAGTACTTC
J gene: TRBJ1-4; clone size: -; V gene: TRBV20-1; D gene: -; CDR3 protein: CSARGFGTDEKLFF; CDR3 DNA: TGCAGTGCTAGAGGGTTCGGGACCGATGAAAAACTGTTTTTT
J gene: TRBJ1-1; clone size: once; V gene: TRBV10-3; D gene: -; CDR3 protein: CAISDSGGWKNTEAFF; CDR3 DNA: TGTGCCATCAGTGATAGCGGGGGGTGGAAGAACACTGAAGCTTTCTTT
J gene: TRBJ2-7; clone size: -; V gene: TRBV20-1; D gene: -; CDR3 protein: CSADGTVRSDPYEQYF; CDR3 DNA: TGCAGTGCAGACGGAACCGTCAGGAGCGATCCCTACGAGCAGTACTTC
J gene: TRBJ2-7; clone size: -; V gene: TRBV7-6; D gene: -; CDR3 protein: CASSAEGQTYEQYF; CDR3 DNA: TGTGCCAGCAGCGCGGAGGGACAGACCTACGAGCAGTACTTC
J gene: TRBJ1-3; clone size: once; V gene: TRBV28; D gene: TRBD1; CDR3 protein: CASSLTGVSGGNTIYF; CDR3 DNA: TGTGCCAGCAGTTTGACAGGGGTTTCAGGTGGAAACACCATATATTTT
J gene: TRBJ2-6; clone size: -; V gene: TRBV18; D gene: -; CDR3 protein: CASIDPYKQGTTNVLTF; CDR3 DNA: TGTGCCAGCATCGACCCATATAAACAGGGTACGACCAACGTCCTGACTTTC
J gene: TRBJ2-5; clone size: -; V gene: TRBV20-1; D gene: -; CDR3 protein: CSARLAWGTQYF; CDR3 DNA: TGCAGTGCTAGACTAGCGTGGGGGACCCAGTACTTC
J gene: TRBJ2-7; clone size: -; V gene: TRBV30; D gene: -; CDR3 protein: CAWRPTDALGYEQYF; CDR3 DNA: TGTGCCTGGCGCCCGACAGACGCCCTAGGTTACGAGCAGTACTTC
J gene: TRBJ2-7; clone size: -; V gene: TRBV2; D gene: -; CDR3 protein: CATIPGTTFYEQYF; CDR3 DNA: TGTGCCACTATCCCCGGGACAACTTTCTACGAGCAGTACTTC
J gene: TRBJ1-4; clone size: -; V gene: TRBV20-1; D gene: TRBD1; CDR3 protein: CSARRQGSNEKLFF; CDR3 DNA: TGCAGTGCTAGAAGACAGGGCTCCAATGAAAAACTGTTTTTT
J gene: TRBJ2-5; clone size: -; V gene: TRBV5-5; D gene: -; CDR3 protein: CASSYGGQRVQETQYF; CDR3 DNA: TGTGCCAGCAGCTATGGGGGACAGCGGGTCCAAGAGACCCAGTACTTC
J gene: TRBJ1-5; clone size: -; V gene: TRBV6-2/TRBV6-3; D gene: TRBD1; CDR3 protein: CASSYSLHLPQGLNQPQHF; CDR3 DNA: TGTGCCAGCAGTTACTCCCTCCACTTGCCACAGGGGCTTAATCAGCCCCAGCATTTT
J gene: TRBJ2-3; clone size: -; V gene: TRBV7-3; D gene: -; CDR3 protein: CASSLTSGTPPSSTDTQYF; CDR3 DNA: TGTGCCAGCAGCTTAACAAGCGGGACACCCCCATCTAGCACAGATACGCAGTATTTT
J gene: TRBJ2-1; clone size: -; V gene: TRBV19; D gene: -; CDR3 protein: CASSPPLAAGSSYNEQFF; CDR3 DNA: TGTGCCAGTAGTCCTCCCCTGGCGGCGGGGAGCTCCTACAATGAGCAGTTCTTC
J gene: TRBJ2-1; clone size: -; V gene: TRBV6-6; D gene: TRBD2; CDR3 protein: CASTETSGGIEQFF; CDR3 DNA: TGTGCCAGCACCGAGACTAGCGGTGGAATTGAGCAGTTCTTC
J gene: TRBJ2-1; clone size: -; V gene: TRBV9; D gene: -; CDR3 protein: CASSALQGVHNEQFF; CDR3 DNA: TGTGCCAGCAGCGCCCTACAGGGAGTCCACAATGAGCAGTTCTTC
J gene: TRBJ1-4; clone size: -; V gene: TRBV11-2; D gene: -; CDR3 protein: CASSLYLSTNEKLFF; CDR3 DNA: TGTGCCAGCAGCTTGTACCTATCAACTAATGAAAAACTGTTTTTT
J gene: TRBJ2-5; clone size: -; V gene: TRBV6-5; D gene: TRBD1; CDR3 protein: CASSYSLTGRETQYF; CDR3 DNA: TGTGCCAGCAGTTACTCCTTGACAGGGAGAGAGACCCAGTACTTC
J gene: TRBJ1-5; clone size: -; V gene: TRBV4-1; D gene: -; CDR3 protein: CASSQAPALGSNQPQHF; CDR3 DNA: TGCGCCAGCAGCCAGGCCCCGGCCCTCGGGAGCAATCAGCCCCAGCATTTT
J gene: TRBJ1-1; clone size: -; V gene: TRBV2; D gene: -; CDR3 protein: CASSEVYYQSFF; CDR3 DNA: TGTGCCAGCAGTGAGGTATACTACCAATCTTTCTTT